The next 19 T cell receptor beta chains were all read from a single sample in a study of regulatory T cells in long-lasting Graves disease. Time point: newly diagnosed GD, antithyroid drugs for less than 3 months. From RNA extracted from PBMCs, the TCR library was made. Combining iRepertoire HTBI primers with Arm-PCR of CDR3 regions, the authors built TCR beta libraries. TCRdb itself ran the multiplex PCR reads through MiXCR, one entry per CDR3 protein. This sample has roughly 510,000 distinct CDR3 sequences, with about 15% found just once. This sample was also put to use in a study of T cells in Graves' hyperthyroidism and ophthalmopathy.

The source was peripheral blood mononuclear cells (PBMCs), collected at new diagnosis, from a patient treated with antithyroid drugs. These receptors were obtained from a man younger than 35 with Graves disease.

This clonotype has a handful of counts. The chain couples TRBV20-1 to TRBJ2-3; TRBD2 matches at 11 bases. The CDR3 spans 16 residues. V trimming: 5 bases; J trimming: 4 bases; junction bases outside the gene matches: 11. Germline CDR1 and CDR2: DFQATT and SNEGSKA (reference sequence). CDR3 protein: CSARRLAGWGADTQYF. The CDR3, as DNA: TGCAGTGCTCGACGACTAGCGGGGTGGGGCGCAGATACGCAGTATTTT.

This chain joins TRBV7-9 and TRBJ2-7; the D is unclear. The CDR3 spans 16 residues. CDR1 is SEHNR, CDR2 FQNEAQ, per germline (reference sequence). Trimming took off 4 bases at V and 6 bases at J, with 22 bases between the two ends. The CDR3 DNA reads as TGTGCCAGCAGCTCCAACCGGGCCAACCTCAGAGGCGAGCAGTACTTC. Translating it yields CASSSNRANLRGEQYF.

This clonotype has more than one count but fewer than ten. The chain recombines TRBV7-3 with TRBJ2-3; maybe TRBD2 (6 bases). Judging by the DNA end, TRBJ2-5 fits better; the J call may be wrong. Germline assignment: CDR1 SGHTA and CDR2 FQGTGA. CDR3 length equals 15 residues. The CDR3 loop reads CASSPTGVARETQYF. CDR3 sequence (DNA): TGTGCCAGCAGCCCCACGGGGGTAGCCAGGGAGACCCAGTACTTC.

This clonotype was found a few times. The chain combines TRBV7-6 with TRBJ2-2; 9 bases are a match to TRBD2. This CDR3 spans 15 amino acids. With V trimmed by 2 bases and J by 7 bases, 5 bases remained unmatched. Germline CDR1 reads SGHVS; CDR2 reads FNYEAQ. CDR3 coding DNA: TGTGCCAGCAGCTTACCTAGCGGGAAGGGCGGGGAGCTGTTTTTT. It translates to CASSLPSGKGGELFF.

The CDR3 nucleotides are TGTGCCAGCAGCTCCCTCAGGGCAGAGACCTATGGCTACACCTTC. It codes for CASSSLRAETYGYTF. This sequence joins TRBV11-2 and TRBJ1-2; D might be TRBD1 (5 bases). Trimming pared 4 bases from V and 4 bases from J, leaving 16 bases between. This CDR3 contains 15 residues. Germline-derived CDR1 and CDR2 are SGHAT and FQNNGV.

This clonotype showed up many times. The chain is built from TRBV18 and TRBJ2-1; no clear D gene. The CDR3 spans 15 residues. Germline V gives CDR1 KGHSH, CDR2 LQKENI. Trimming pared 3 bases from V and 4 bases from J, leaving 13 bases between. CDR3 region: CASSPAETFYNEQFF. The CDR3 nucleotides read TGTGCCAGCTCACCGGCAGAAACCTTTTACAATGAGCAGTTCTTC.

Ten or more counts support this clonotype. The V and J genes are TRBV20-1 and TRBJ1-1, with 7 positions matching TRBD1. V dropped 0 bases and J dropped 1; count of bases not matched to a gene: 11. Germline V gene sequence: CDR1 DFQATT, CDR2 SNEGSKA (reference sequence). The CDR3 consists of 17 residues. The CDR3 DNA follows: TGCAGTGCTAGAGATTGGATGAGGGGGCGCGGGAACACTGAAGCTTTCTTT. Translation gives CSARDWMRGRGNTEAFF.

This clonotype was counted between two and nine times. The chain links TRBV20-1 to TRBJ1-5, with a weak D call TRBD1 (5 bases). Between the trimmed V and J ends, which lost 6 bases and 1 base, there was a span of 19 bases. The CDR3 extends over 16 amino acids. Germline V gene sequence: CDR1 DFQATT, CDR2 SNEGSKA (reference sequence). The CDR3 sequence: CSARKDTTASNQPQHF. For the CDR3, the DNA is TGCAGTGCCCGAAAGGACACCACTGCGAGCAATCAGCCCCAGCATTTT.

J is TRBJ2-1 and V is TRBV9, with D tentatively TRBD1 (5 bases). V gave up 3 bases and J gave up 9 bases, with 10 bases separating them. This CDR3 has 12 amino acids. Per germline, CDR1 SGDLS and CDR2 YYNGEE. CDR3 region: CASSDDSSEQFF. In DNA, the CDR3 is TGTGCCAGCAGCGACGACAGTAGTGAGCAGTTCTTC. The full variable domain, completed using reference TRBV9 and TRBJ2-1, is DSGVTQTPKHLITATGQRVTLRCSPRSGDLSVYWYQQSLDQGLQFLIQYYNGEERAKGNILERFSAQQFPDLHSELNLSSLELGDSALYFCASSDDSSEQFFGPGTRLTVL.

The V and J genes are TRBV19 and TRBJ2-1, with 11 bases aligning to TRBD1. Germline V gene data show CDR1 as LNHDA and CDR2 as SQIVND (reference sequence). Trimming at V came to 6 bases and at J to 7 bases, leaving 14 bases not matched to a gene. This CDR3 is built from 17 residues. CDR3 sequence: CASSWGLDRGQLNEQFF. The CDR3 bases are TGTGCCAGTAGCTGGGGATTGGACAGGGGGCAATTGAATGAGCAGTTCTTC.

This clonotype was counted many times. V usage is TRBV6-2 or TRBV6-3 and J usage is TRBJ2-5; D is ambiguous. V lost 6 bases and J lost 2, with 13 bases in between. The CDR3 is made up of 14 amino acids. The V gene's germline CDR1 is MNHEY and CDR2 SVGEGT. In nucleotides, the CDR3 is TGTGCCAGCAGCAGCCGGAATCCTCAAGAGACCCAGTACTTC. This gives the protein CASSSRNPQETQYF.

This clonotype has just a few counts. This rearrangement joins TRBV20-1 to TRBJ1-2, with TRBD1 identical over 9 bases. The length of the CDR3 is 15 residues. V lost 8 bases, J lost 1 base, and 11 bases stayed unmatched. Germline CDR1 and CDR2: DFQATT and SNEGSKA (reference sequence). In nucleotides, the CDR3 is TGCAGTCAACGAAACGGGACAGGGCTTAACTATGGCTACACCTTC. This encodes CSQRNGTGLNYGYTF.

As concerns this clonotype: This may stem from a read error, because a much larger clone lies one nucleotide away. This chain joins TRBV5-1 and TRBJ2-4; perhaps TRBD1 as D (7 bases). The CDR3 extends over 15 amino acids. With 5 bases removed from V and 5 bases from J, the gap between germline ends came to 17 bases. Germline CDR1 is SGHRS and CDR2 is YFSETQ. Here the CDR3 DNA reads TGCGCCAGCAGAACTGGAGGGGGCGAGGAAAACATTCAGTACTTC. Its translation: CASRTGGGEENIQYF.

In its sample, this clonotype was seen many times. The V call is TRBV18, the J call TRBJ2-7, with TRBD1 as a possible D gene (6 bases). From germline, CDR1 is KGHSH and CDR2 LQKENI. V was cut by 2 bases and J by 1 base, with 12 bases left in between. The CDR3 is 15 amino acids. The CDR3 DNA is TGTGCCAGCTCACCATTCGGGACACCATCCTACGAGCAGTACTTC. Translation: CASSPFGTPSYEQYF.

This clonotype was seen at least ten times. This chain connects TRBV27 to TRBJ2-3, with D possibly TRBD2 on 6 matching bases. The V and J ends lost 5 bases and 5 bases respectively, with 17 bases between them. CDR1 MNHEY and CDR2 SMNVEV come from the germline V gene (reference sequence). CDR3 length: 15 amino acids. The CDR3 DNA sequence: TGTGCCAGCAGTCCCGCCCGGGGGTGGGGAGATACGCAGTATTTT. Protein: CASSPARGWGDTQYF.

This clonotype has only a few counts. The chain is built from TRBV7-6 and TRBJ2-1, with 10 bases lining up with TRBD2. Germline loops: CDR1 SGHVS, CDR2 FNYEAQ. V was pared by 4 bases and J by 6 bases, with 9 bases of the junction left unmatched. The CDR3 spans 16 residues. CDR3 region: CASSSAAGGTLNEQFF. DNA of the CDR3: TGTGCCAGCAGCTCCGCAGCGGGAGGGACCCTCAATGAGCAGTTCTTC.

This clonotype was recorded at least ten times. The rearrangement links TRBV7-8 to TRBJ2-7, with 7 bases aligning to TRBD2. There are 14 residues in the CDR3. Germline V gives CDR1 SGHVS, CDR2 FQNEAQ. Trimming took 7 bases from V and 2 from J; bases not matched to a gene: 8. The CDR3, as DNA: TGTGCCAGCACCCAAACCCGGGGGGCCTACGAGCAGTACTTC. This gives the protein CASTQTRGAYEQYF.

This clonotype was detected a few times. V and J are TRBV13 and TRBJ2-5; 11 bases are shared with TRBD1. From germline, CDR1 is PRHDT and CDR2 FYEKMQ (reference sequence). V dropped 5 bases and J dropped 4; count of bases not matched to a gene: 9. The CDR3 is made up of 16 amino acids. The CDR3: CASSPRTGGLLETQYF. The CDR3 nucleotides read TGTGCCAGCAGCCCCCGGACAGGGGGCTTGTTAGAGACCCAGTACTTC.

This clonotype was detected ten times or more. The V gene is TRBV30, the J gene TRBJ1-1; TRBD1 aligns across 8 bases. V dropped 0 bases and J dropped 3; count of bases not matched to a gene: 12. Germline-derived CDR1 and CDR2 are GTSNPN and SVGIG (reference sequence). This CDR3 region has 17 residues. CDR3 protein: CAWSVLLFGTGDTEAFF. The CDR3, as DNA: TGTGCCTGGAGTGTACTTCTCTTCGGGACAGGCGACACTGAAGCTTTCTTT.